The clone carrying this TCR beta chain was seen only once. From germline, CDR1 is DFQATT and CDR2 SNEGSKA (reference sequence). The ends were cut back, 7 bases at V and 7 bases at J, with 13 bases in the middle. The CDR3 runs to 11 residues. This specimen comes from a study of OX40 agonist ivuxolimab in advanced cancers. Study in general: Administration of intravenous ivuxolimab to patients occurred every 2 weeks at 0.01 to 10 mg/kg.

The data were produced by immunoSEQ multiplex PCR, yet TCRdb's version contains in-frame clones alone and is incomplete. The repertoire holds tens of thousands of clones, with around 93% as singletons. The sequence came from an adult with an advanced solid tumor such as melanoma, head and neck, liver or kidney cancer. The chain couples TRBV20-1 to TRBJ2-5; D is perhaps TRBD1 or TRBD2 (5 bases each). The sequencing here drew on CD4+ or CD8+ T cells sorted from blood, taken in a trial of the OX40 agonist ivuxolimab. As DNA, the CDR3 is TGCAGTGGGGGGAAGGGCGGGACCCAGTACTTC. It codes for CSGGKGGTQYF.